Given below is one TCR beta chain in context. This sample is part of a study of identical twins. A universal primer site was added by template switching, and unique molecular identifiers were carried by the cDNA. TCRdb reprocessed the 5' RACE reads with MiXCR, giving one entry per CDR3 protein. The sample shows about 790,000 distinct CDR3 sequences, around a sixth of them seen only once. Germline V gene sequence: CDR1 SNHLY, CDR2 FYNNEI. This CDR3 region has 16 residues. Unmatched junction bases numbered 15, after V lost 10 bases and J lost 0 bases. Another study also made use of these data, one on T cells expressing NK-cell markers.

The sequence was obtained from a woman in her late teens or twenties in good health. The sequenced sample was PBMCs. The genes are TRBV2 and TRBJ2-7; the match to TRBD1 covers 7 bases. CDR3 nucleotide sequence: TGTGCCACCCGGGACAGTCTTATTCAAAGCTCCTACGAGCAGTACTTC. This gives the protein CATRDSLIQSSYEQYF.